Presented here are 19 T cell receptor beta chains from one specimen sequenced in a study of blood T cell repertoires in COVID-19. This table comes from immunoSEQ multiplex PCR, and its TCRdb copy is limited to in-frame clones, with some not included. This sample has about 50,000 clones, with under 90% found just once. What was sequenced was peripheral blood. The receptors here all came from a man between 70 and 80 years old with acute or convalescent COVID-19.

The genes are TRBV7-2 and TRBJ1-1; D call uncertain. Trimming pared 2 bases from V and 4 bases from J, leaving 11 bases between. Looked up from germline, CDR1 is SGHTA and CDR2 is FQGNSA. CDR3 length equals 14 residues. The CDR3 bases are TGTGCCAGCAGCTTACCGAGGGCGGGCACTGAAGCTTTCTTT. As protein: CASSLPRAGTEAFF.

A few counts support this clone. In DNA form, the CDR3 reads TGCGCCAGCAGCCAAGATTCCTCACAGGGTTATTCACCCCTCCACTTT. Protein sequence: CASSQDSSQGYSPLHF. The chain joins TRBV4-3 to TRBJ1-6, with D possibly being TRBD1 (6 bases). The germline gives CDR1 LGHNA, CDR2 YSLEER. Trimming removed 0 bases from V and 8 bases from J, with 14 bases in between. The CDR3 loop spans 16 amino acids.

The chain recombines TRBV19 with TRBJ2-6; no definite D call. V gave up 4 bases and J gave up 0 bases, with 10 bases separating them. This CDR3 is 16 amino acids long. Germline V CDR1 and CDR2: LNHDA, SQIVND (reference sequence). CDR3 region: CASSTLRSSGANVLTF. In DNA, the CDR3 is TGTGCCAGTAGTACCCTGAGGTCCTCTGGGGCCAACGTCCTGACTTTC.

This clone appeared once. V gene TRBV5-8 combines with J gene TRBJ1-1; possibly TRBD1 for D (6 bases). The CDR3 length is 14 residues. Germline CDR1 SGHTS, CDR2 YDEGEE. Trimming stripped 3 bases from V and 4 bases from J, with 13 bases between. Here the CDR3 DNA reads TGTGCCAGCAGCTCGGGACACCGGGGCACTGAAGCTTTCTTT. Translation gives CASSSGHRGTEAFF.

A few counts support this clone. This chain links TRBV15 with TRBJ1-4, with a possible D match to TRBD1 (5 bases). CDR3 size: 13 residues. V dropped 8 bases and J dropped 7 bases, with 14 bases sitting between them. Germline assignment: CDR1 LNHNV and CDR2 YYDKDF (reference sequence). The DNA of the CDR3 is TGTGCCACCGGCCAGGGAATGGTTGAAAAACTGTTTTTT. This encodes CATGQGMVEKLFF.

The J gene is TRBJ2-2, the V gene TRBV5-1; D is ambiguous. CDR3 length equals 13 residues. Germline V gene lookup returns CDR1 SGHRS and CDR2 YFSETQ. The V end was cut by 4 bases, the J end by 6 bases, with 10 bases between. The chain's CDR3 is CASSISASGELFF. The CDR3 DNA is TGCGCCAGCAGCATAAGCGCGTCCGGGGAGCTGTTTTTT.

The genes are TRBV4-3 and TRBJ1-5; D uncertain. The germline V and J ends were trimmed by 3 bases and 6 bases, with 9 bases remaining between them. The length of the CDR3 is 13 residues. Looked up from germline, CDR1 is LGHNA and CDR2 is YSLEER. The CDR3 DNA is TGCGCCAGCAGCCAGGCCCCCTTTCAGCCCCAGCATTTT. Translated, it gives CASSQAPFQPQHF.

Only one count was recorded for this clone. The chain employs TRBV19 and TRBJ1-5; D is unclear. V lost 3 bases and J lost 4, with 10 bases in between. Germline V gives CDR1 LNHDA, CDR2 SQIVND (reference sequence). This CDR3 spans 14 amino acids. The DNA of the CDR3 is TGTGCCAGTAGTATTAGCGGCGGAAATCAGCCCCAGCATTTT. Encoded protein: CASSISGGNQPQHF.

This chain connects TRBV13 to TRBJ2-2; 8 nucleotides match TRBD1. This CDR3 is 15 amino acids long. With V trimmed by 3 bases and J by 4 bases, 4 bases remained unmatched. Germline V gene lookup returns CDR1 PRHDT and CDR2 FYEKMQ (reference sequence). The CDR3 here is CASSFAGGGTGELFF. The CDR3, as DNA: TGTGCCAGCAGCTTCGCAGGGGGCGGCACCGGGGAGCTGTTTTTT.

Turning to this clone: The CDR3 does not close with the conserved phenylalanine or tryptophan, likely indicating a read error. The DNA is omitted, as the CDR3 cannot be located on it reliably, and the CDR3 follows TCRdb's listing. The gene calls are TRBV20-1 and TRBJ1-2; the table's D gene call, TRBD1, was not cross checked with the DNA. The CDR3 is made up of 11 amino acids, end residues included. Germline CDR1 reads DFQATT; CDR2 reads SNEGSKA (reference sequence). CDR3 residues: CSATGQGNRCL.

This chain uses TRBV5-1 with TRBJ2-3; a weak D match, TRBD1 (7 bases). This CDR3 spans 16 amino acids. V lost 4 bases and J lost 2, with 17 bases in between. CDR1 SGHRS and CDR2 YFSETQ come from the germline V gene. The CDR3 spells CASSPQGGGVTDTQYF. The CDR3 nucleotides are TGCGCCAGCAGCCCCCAGGGGGGCGGGGTCACAGATACGCAGTATTTT. The variable domain in full, completed from reference TRBV5-1 and TRBJ2-3, reads KAGVTQTPRYLIKTRGQQVTLSCSPISGHRSVSWYQQTPGQGLQFLFEYFSETQRNKGNFPGRFSGRQFSNSRSEMNVSTLELGDSALYLCASSPQGGGVTDTQYFGPGTRLTVL.

Only one count was recorded for this clone. V gene TRBV5-1 combines with J gene TRBJ2-5, with 7 bases aligning to TRBD2. This CDR3 has 17 amino acids. Per the germline V gene, CDR1 is SGHRS and CDR2 is YFSETQ. V was clipped by 3 bases and J by 7 bases; unmatched bases: 18. CDR3 nucleotide sequence: TGCGCCAGCAGCTCCTCCTCGGGACTAAACCCTAAGCGGACCCAGTACTTC. Translating it yields CASSSSSGLNPKRTQYF. The whole variable domain, filled in from reference TRBV5-1 and TRBJ2-5, reads KAGVTQTPRYLIKTRGQQVTLSCSPISGHRSVSWYQQTPGQGLQFLFEYFSETQRNKGNFPGRFSGRQFSNSRSEMNVSTLELGDSALYLCASSSSSGLNPKRTQYFGPGTRLLVL.

Note on this clone: Compared with germline, one end of the junction differs, possibly owing to a read error. Here the CDR3 reads CASSPLTNTPLHF. CDR3 in DNA: TGTGCCAGCAGTCCCCTTACTAATACACCCCTCCACTTT. The chain is built from TRBV12-3 or TRBV12-4 and TRBJ1-6, with unresolved D. The CDR3 consists of 13 residues.

This chain joins TRBV3-1 (or the pseudogene TRBV3-2) and TRBJ2-3, with 7 nucleotides matching TRBD2. The germline CDR1 and CDR2 sequences are LGHDT and YNNKEL (reference sequence). The CDR3 runs to 15 residues. Germline trimming cut 3 bases from V and 6 bases from J; bases unmatched to any gene: 9. The CDR3 bases are TGTGCCAGCAGCCACCGGAGGACTAGTCTTGATACGCAGTATTTT. Translation gives CASSHRRTSLDTQYF.

In this sample, this clone turned up once. This chain joins TRBV13 and TRBJ1-2, with D perhaps matching TRBD1 (6 bases). This CDR3 region has 12 residues. V dropped 2 bases and J dropped 6 bases, with 7 bases sitting between them. Germline values: CDR1 PRHDT, CDR2 FYEKMQ (reference sequence). CDR3 loop: CASSLRGNGYTF. CDR3 coding DNA: TGTGCCAGCAGCTTAAGGGGGAATGGCTACACCTTC.

This chain uses TRBV7-2 with TRBJ2-5, with 8 positions matching TRBD2. The CDR3 is made up of 17 amino acids. V shed 6 bases, J shed 5 bases, and the junction held 17 bases outside the gene matches. Germline loops: CDR1 SGHTA, CDR2 FQGNSA. Here the CDR3 reads CASSSYVETGGDETQYF. CDR3 in DNA: TGTGCCAGCAGTTCTTACGTCGAAACCGGGGGGGATGAGACCCAGTACTTC.

With regard to this clone: Sequence at one end of the junction differs from germline and may be a read error. The chain uses TRBV5-8 and TRBJ2-1; 7 bases are a match to TRBD1. CDR1 and CDR2 from the germline V gene are SGHTS and YDEGEE. This CDR3 spans 14 amino acids. CDR3: CASSLGTVYNEQFF. Here the CDR3 DNA reads TGTGCCAGCAGTTTGGGGACAGTGTACAATGAGCAGTTCTTC. Looking up the rest from reference TRBV5-8 and TRBJ2-1 gives the full variable domain: EAGVTQSPTHLIKTRGQQATLRCSPISGHTSVYWYQQALGLGLQFLLWYDEGEERNRGNFPPRFSGRQFPNYSSELNVNALELEDSALYLCASSLGTVYNEQFFGPGTRLTVL.

The V and J genes are TRBV19 and TRBJ2-7; 11 nucleotides match TRBD1. The J segment lost 4 bases and the V segment lost 6 bases, leaving 5 bases of the junction unmatched. Germline V lookup: CDR1 LNHDA, CDR2 SQIVND (reference sequence). This CDR3 has 14 amino acids. The CDR3 bases are TGTGCCAGTAGGGACAGGGGGCCAGGGTACGAGCAGTACTTC. Translated: CASRDRGPGYEQYF.

V gene TRBV20-1 combines with J gene TRBJ2-3, with a weak D call TRBD1 (6 bases). From germline, CDR1 is DFQATT and CDR2 SNEGSKA (reference sequence). CDR3 length: 14 amino acids. V was trimmed by 3 bases and J by 0 bases, leaving 10 bases between them. The CDR3 nucleotides read TGCAGTGCTAGTGTAGGACAGAGCACAGATACGCAGTATTTT. Translation: CSASVGQSTDTQYF.